The T cell receptor beta chain described here comes from a study of T-cell reconstitution after alpha-beta-depleted transplantation in children. As it was prepared, the TCRbeta library received unique molecular identifiers. In TCRdb, the PCR reads were re-called with MiXCR into one record per CDR3 protein. This repertoire shows some 150,000 distinct CDR3 sequences, 8.5% to 10% found once; its top ten account for roughly 20%. Notes on the study in general: Reported findings indicate that, about two months after transplant, alpha-beta T cells came from several hundred expanded clones, which were derived from non-depleted graft cells. Diversity of TCRbeta at day 60 was high in some patients, arising from surviving recipient T cells and thymic progenitors.

At least ten counts were recorded for this clonotype. Its antigen is not known. This CDR3 is built from 16 residues. Germline CDR1 and CDR2: SGHRS and YFSETQ. Trimming left V 3 bases short and J 3 bases short, with 13 bases between. Material: PBMCs, mostly from graft donor cells, obtained 180 days after TCRalphabeta/CD19-depleted stem cell transplant. The TCR was taken from a female patient aged 2-15 years who had a stem cell transplant for congenital amegakaryocytic thrombocytopenia, so the T cells may come from the graft donor. The rearrangement joins TRBV5-1 to TRBJ2-6, with D possibly TRBD2 on 5 matching bases. Written as DNA, the CDR3 is TGCGCCAGCAGCTCTGGACTGGTAGGTGGGGCCAACGTCCTGACTTTC. Its translation: CASSSGLVGGANVLTF.